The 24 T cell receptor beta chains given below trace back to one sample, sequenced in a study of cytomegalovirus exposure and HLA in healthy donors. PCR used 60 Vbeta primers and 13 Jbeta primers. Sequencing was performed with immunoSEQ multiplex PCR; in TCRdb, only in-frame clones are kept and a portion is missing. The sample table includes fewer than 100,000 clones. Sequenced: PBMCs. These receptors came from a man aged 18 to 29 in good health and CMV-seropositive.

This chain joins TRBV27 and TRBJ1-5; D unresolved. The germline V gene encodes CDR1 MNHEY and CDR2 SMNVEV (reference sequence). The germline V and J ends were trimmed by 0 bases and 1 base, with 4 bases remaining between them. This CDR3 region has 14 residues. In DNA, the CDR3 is TGTGCCAGCAGTTTATCCCCAAGCAATCAGCCCCAGCATTTT. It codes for CASSLSPSNQPQHF.

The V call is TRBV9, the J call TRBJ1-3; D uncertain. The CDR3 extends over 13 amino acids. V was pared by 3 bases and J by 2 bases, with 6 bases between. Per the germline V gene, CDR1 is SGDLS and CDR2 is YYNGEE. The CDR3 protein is CASSAYTGNTIYF. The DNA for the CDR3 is TGTGCCAGCAGCGCCTATACTGGAAACACCATATATTTT.

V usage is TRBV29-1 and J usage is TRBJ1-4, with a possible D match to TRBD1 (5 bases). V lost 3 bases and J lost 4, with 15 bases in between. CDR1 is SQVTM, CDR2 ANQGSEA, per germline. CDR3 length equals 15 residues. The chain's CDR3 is CSVEIGGTGNEKLFF. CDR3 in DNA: TGCAGCGTTGAGATCGGGGGTACTGGTAATGAAAAACTGTTTTTT.

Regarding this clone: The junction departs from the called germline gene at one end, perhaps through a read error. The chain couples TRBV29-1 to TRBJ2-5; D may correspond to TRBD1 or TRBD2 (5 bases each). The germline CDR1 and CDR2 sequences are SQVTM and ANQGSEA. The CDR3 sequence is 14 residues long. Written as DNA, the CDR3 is TGCAGCTTTGAGGGGCCGCAGGGAAGGGAGACCCAGTACTTC. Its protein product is CSFEGPQGRETQYF.

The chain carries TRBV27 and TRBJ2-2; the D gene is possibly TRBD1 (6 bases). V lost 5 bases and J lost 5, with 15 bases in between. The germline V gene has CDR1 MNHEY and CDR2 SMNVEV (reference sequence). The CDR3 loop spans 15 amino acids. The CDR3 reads CASSPGQGHTGELFF. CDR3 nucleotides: TGTGCCAGCAGTCCGGGGCAGGGACATACCGGGGAGCTGTTTTTT.

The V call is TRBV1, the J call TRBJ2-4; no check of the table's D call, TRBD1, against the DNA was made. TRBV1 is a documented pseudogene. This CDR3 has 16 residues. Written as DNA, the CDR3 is TGCACCAGCAGCCTGACAGTTCAACTAGCCAAAAACATTCAGTACTTC. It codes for CTSSLTVQLAKNIQYF.

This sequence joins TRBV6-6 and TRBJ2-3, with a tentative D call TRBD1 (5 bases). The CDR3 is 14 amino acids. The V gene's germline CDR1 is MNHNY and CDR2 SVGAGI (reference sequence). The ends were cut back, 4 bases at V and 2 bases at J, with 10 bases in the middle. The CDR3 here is CASSLDKNTDTQYF. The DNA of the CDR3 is TGTGCCAGCAGTTTGGACAAGAACACAGATACGCAGTATTTT.

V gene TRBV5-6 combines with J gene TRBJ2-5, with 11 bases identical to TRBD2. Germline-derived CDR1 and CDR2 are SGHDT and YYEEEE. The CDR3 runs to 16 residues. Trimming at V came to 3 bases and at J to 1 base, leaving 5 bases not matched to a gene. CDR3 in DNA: TGTGCCAGCAGCTCACCCGGGACTAGCGGCCAAGAGACCCAGTACTTC. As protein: CASSSPGTSGQETQYF.

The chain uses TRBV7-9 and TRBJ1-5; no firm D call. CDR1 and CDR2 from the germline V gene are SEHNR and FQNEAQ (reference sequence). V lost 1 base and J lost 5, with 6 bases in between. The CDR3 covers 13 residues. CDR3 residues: CASSLDIDQPQHF. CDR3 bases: TGTGCCAGCAGCTTAGACATTGATCAGCCCCAGCATTTT. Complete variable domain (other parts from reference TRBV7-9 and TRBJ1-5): DTGVSQNPRHKITKRGQNVTFRCDPISEHNRLYWYRQTLGQGPEFLTYFQNEAQLEKSRLLSDRFSAERPKGSFSTLEIQRTEQGDSAMYLCASSLDIDQPQHFGDGTRLSIL.

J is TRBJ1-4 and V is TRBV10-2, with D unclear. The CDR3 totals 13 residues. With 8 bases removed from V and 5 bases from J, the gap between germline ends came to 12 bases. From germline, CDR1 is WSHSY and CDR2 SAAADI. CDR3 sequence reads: CASHGSSNEKLFF. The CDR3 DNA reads TGCGCCAGCCATGGGAGTTCAAATGAAAAACTGTTTTTT.

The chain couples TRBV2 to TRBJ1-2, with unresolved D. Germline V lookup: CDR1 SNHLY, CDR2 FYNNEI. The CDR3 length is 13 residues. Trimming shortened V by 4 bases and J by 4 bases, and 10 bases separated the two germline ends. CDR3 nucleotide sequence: TGTGCCAGCAGTGTGAGGGTAGCCTATGGCTACACCTTC. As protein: CASSVRVAYGYTF.

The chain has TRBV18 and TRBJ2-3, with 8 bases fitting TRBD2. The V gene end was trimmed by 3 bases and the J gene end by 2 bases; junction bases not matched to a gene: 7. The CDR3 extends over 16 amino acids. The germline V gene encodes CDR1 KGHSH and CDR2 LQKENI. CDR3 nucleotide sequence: TGTGCCAGCTCACCGCTCAGCGGGGGAGACACAGATACGCAGTATTTT. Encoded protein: CASSPLSGGDTDTQYF.

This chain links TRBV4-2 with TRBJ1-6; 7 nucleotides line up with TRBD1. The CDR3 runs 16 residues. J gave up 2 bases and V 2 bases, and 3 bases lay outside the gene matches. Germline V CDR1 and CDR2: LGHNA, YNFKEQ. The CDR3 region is CASSQSGTAYNSPLHF. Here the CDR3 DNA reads TGTGCCAGCAGCCAATCAGGGACAGCCTATAATTCACCCCTCCACTTT.

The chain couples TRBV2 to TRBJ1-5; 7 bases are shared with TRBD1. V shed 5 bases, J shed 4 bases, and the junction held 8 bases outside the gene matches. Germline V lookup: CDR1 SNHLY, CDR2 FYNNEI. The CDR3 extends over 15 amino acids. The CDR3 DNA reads TGTGCCAGCAGTCGAGGGACAGCCGTTAATCAGCCCCAGCATTTT. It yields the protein CASSRGTAVNQPQHF.

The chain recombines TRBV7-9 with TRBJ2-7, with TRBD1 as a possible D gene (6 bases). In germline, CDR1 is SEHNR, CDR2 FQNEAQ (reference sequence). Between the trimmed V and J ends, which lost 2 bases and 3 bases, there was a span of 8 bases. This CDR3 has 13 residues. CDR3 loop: CASSLIQGYEQYF. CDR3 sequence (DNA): TGTGCCAGCAGCTTAATACAGGGCTACGAGCAGTACTTC.

CDR3 region: CASSYSIQASGYQQYF. CDR3 sequence (DNA): TGTGCCAGCAGTTACTCGATACAGGCGTCCGGGTACCAGCAGTACTTC. The chain is built from TRBV6-5 and TRBJ2-5; maybe TRBD1 (5 bases). The germline V and J ends were trimmed by 0 bases and 11 bases, with 22 bases remaining between them. The CDR3 has 16 residues. CDR1 and CDR2 from the germline V gene are MNHEY and SVGAGI.

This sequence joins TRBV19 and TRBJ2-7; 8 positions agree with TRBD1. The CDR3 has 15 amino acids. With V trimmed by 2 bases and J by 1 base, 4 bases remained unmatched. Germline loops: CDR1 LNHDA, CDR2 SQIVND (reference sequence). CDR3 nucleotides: TGTGCCAGTAGTATAAAGGGACAGGAGTCCTACGAGCAGTACTTC. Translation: CASSIKGQESYEQYF.

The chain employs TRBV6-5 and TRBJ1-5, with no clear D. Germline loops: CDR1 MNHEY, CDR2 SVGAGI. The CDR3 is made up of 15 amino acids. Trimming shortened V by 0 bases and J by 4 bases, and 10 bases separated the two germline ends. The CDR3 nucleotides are TGTGCCAGCAGTTACTCGCTGGGCTGGAATCAGCCCCAGCATTTT. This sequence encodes CASSYSLGWNQPQHF.

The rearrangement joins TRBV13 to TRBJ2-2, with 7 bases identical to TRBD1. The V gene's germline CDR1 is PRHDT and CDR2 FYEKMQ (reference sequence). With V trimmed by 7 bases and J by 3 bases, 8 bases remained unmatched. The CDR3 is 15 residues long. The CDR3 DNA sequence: TGTGCCAGCACCGTAAGACAGGGCGACACCGGGGAGCTGTTTTTT. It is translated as CASTVRQGDTGELFF.

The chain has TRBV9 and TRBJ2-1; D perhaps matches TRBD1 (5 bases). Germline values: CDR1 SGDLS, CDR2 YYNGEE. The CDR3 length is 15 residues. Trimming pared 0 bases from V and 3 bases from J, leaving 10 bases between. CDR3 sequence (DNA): TGTGCCAGCAGCGTAGCTGGGGCTAGCTACAATGAGCAGTTCTTC. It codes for CASSVAGASYNEQFF.

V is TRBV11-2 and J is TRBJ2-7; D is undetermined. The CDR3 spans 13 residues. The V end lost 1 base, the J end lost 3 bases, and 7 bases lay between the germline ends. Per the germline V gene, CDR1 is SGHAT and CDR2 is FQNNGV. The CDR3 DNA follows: TGTGCCAGCAGCTTAGGCGGAAACTACGAGCAGTACTTC. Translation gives CASSLGGNYEQYF.

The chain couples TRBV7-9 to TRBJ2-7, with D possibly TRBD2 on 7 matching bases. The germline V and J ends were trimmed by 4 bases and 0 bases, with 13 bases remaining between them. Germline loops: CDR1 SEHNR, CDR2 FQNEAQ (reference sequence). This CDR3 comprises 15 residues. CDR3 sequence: CASSSLGGDSYEQYF. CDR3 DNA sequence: TGTGCCAGCAGCTCCCTAGGGGGGGACTCCTACGAGCAGTACTTC.

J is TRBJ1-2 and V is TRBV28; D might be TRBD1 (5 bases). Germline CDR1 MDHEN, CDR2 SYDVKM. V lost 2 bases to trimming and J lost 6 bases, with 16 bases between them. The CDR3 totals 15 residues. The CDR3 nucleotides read TGTGCCAGCAGTTTACAGGGCGGTTATCTTGATGGCTACACCTTC. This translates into CASSLQGGYLDGYTF.

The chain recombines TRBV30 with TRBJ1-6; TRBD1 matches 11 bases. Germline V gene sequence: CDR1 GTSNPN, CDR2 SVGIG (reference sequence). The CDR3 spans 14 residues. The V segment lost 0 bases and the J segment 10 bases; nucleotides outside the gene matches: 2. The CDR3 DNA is TGTGCCTGGAGTGTTGGGACAGGGGGGTCACCCCTCCACTTT. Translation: CAWSVGTGGSPLHF.